This TCR beta chain was profiled in a study of CD8 T cells in Susac syndrome. After extraction with the RNeasy kit, roughly 0.45 to 1 ug of the RNA was reverse transcribed using random hexamers. TCRdb processed the immunoSEQ multiplex PCR reads anew with MiXCR; each CDR3 protein has one entry. This sample has a few hundred thousand distinct CDR3 sequences, with roughly 93% found just once. CDR1 is SGHKS and CDR2 is YYEKEE in the germline V gene (reference sequence). Trimming took 3 bases from V and 12 from J, leaving 22 bases between them. The CDR3 extends over 14 amino acids. The sample consisted of CD4+ T cells from PBMCs. This TCR derives from a human donor with Susac syndrome. The chain carries TRBV5-5 and TRBJ2-7; D not certain. CDR3 in amino acids: CASSSVPKTRVAYF. CDR3 sequence (DNA): TGTGCCAGCAGCTCCGTGCCGAAGACAAGAGTCGCGTACTTC. The full variable domain, rest sourced from reference TRBV5-5 and TRBJ2-7, is DAGVTQSPTHLIKTRGQQVTLRCSPISGHKSVSWYQQVLGQGPQFIFQYYEKEERGRGNFPDRFSARQFPNYSSELNVNALLLGDSALYLCASSSVPKTRVAYFGPGTRLTVT.